These 28 T cell receptor beta chains originate from one sample sequenced in a study of blood T cell repertoires in COVID-19 (dated by TCRdb to 2019 to 2021). Receptor libraries were prepared by the immunoSEQ multiplex PCR assay. TCRdb took this table from immuneACCESS and kept in-frame rearrangements with V and J called. Such tables lack part of the clones; where checked against another copy, unresolved V genes explain under half of the gap, and the rest is unexplained. The sample includes roughly 120,000 clones, with approximately 85% observed a single time. The ten most abundant clones make up 12% of the sample. Material: peripheral blood. The receptors derive from a human donor in a cohort sampled during active COVID-19.

The gene calls are TRBV5-1 and TRBJ2-1, with 10 bases matching TRBD2. In germline, CDR1 is SGHRS, CDR2 YFSETQ. With V trimmed by 2 bases and J by 5 bases, 1 base remained unmatched. The length of the CDR3 is 14 residues. CDR3 in amino acids: CASSLTSGDNEQFF. The CDR3 DNA is TGCGCCAGCAGCTTAACTAGCGGGGACAATGAGCAGTTCTTC.

V gene TRBV12-5 combines with J gene TRBJ1-1; no clear D gene. Germline V CDR1 and CDR2: LGHNT, FRNRAP. This CDR3 spans 15 amino acids. Trimming pared 3 bases from V and 5 bases from J, leaving 16 bases between. Here the CDR3 DNA reads TGTGCTAGTGGTTTATTCCCTACCCGAGGGACTGAAGCTTTCTTT. The encoded protein is CASGLFPTRGTEAFF.

This sequence joins TRBV5-1 and TRBJ2-2, with D hard to call. There are 12 residues in the CDR3. Germline V lookup: CDR1 SGHRS, CDR2 YFSETQ. V was shortened by 2 bases and J by 8 bases, with 7 bases between the two germline ends. CDR3 protein: CASSLLQGELFF. The CDR3 region has the DNA TGCGCCAGCAGCTTATTGCAGGGGGAGCTGTTTTTT.

This clone was seen a single time. The V gene is TRBV3-1 (or the pseudogene TRBV3-2), the J gene TRBJ2-7; possible D gene TRBD2, 6 bases. Germline assignment: CDR1 LGHDT and CDR2 YNNKEL (reference sequence). The CDR3 consists of 12 residues. The ends were cut back, 4 bases at V and 3 bases at J, with 7 bases in the middle. The CDR3 is CASSLGGYEQYF. CDR3 in DNA: TGTGCCAGCAGCCTCGGGGGCTACGAGCAGTACTTC.

The chain carries TRBV25-1 and TRBJ2-5, with D perhaps matching TRBD2 (7 bases). CDR1 and CDR2 (germline): MGHDK, SYGVNS. CDR3 length equals 15 residues. V lost 1 base to trimming and J lost 5 bases, with 14 bases between them. CDR3 DNA sequence: TGTGCCAGCAGTGAATTAGGCGGGGGCTGGGAGACCCAGTACTTC. Its translation is CASSELGGGWETQYF.

The chain links TRBV18 to TRBJ1-2, with D possibly TRBD1 on 6 matching bases. Germline values: CDR1 KGHSH, CDR2 LQKENI. With 5 bases removed from V and 7 bases from J, the gap between germline ends came to 17 bases. CDR3 size: 14 residues. The CDR3 loop reads CASSESTGSSGYTF. The CDR3 bases are TGTGCCAGCTCAGAATCCACAGGGAGCTCTGGCTACACCTTC.

The chain is built from TRBV5-5 and TRBJ1-6, with D perhaps matching TRBD1 (5 bases). Germline loops: CDR1 SGHKS, CDR2 YYEKEE (reference sequence). The germline V and J ends were trimmed by 5 bases and 0 bases, with 9 bases remaining between them. The CDR3 has 15 amino acids. As DNA, the CDR3 is TGTGCCAGCAGGGGGGGGATCTCCTATAATTCACCCCTCCACTTT. It encodes CASRGGISYNSPLHF.

In this sample, this clone turned up once. The gene calls are TRBV11-2 and TRBJ2-5; 8 nucleotides match TRBD2. Germline V lookup: CDR1 SGHAT, CDR2 FQNNGV. V lost 4 bases, J lost 5 bases, and 9 bases stayed unmatched. CDR3 length equals 15 residues. The CDR3 nucleotides are TGTGCCAGCAGCTACGGGGGGGCGTTGAGGGAGACCCAGTACTTC. As protein: CASSYGGALRETQYF.

This clone was recorded only once. The genes are TRBV2 and TRBJ2-1; 12 nucleotides agree with TRBD2. V shed 5 bases, J shed 10 bases, and the junction held 9 bases outside the gene matches. Germline CDR1 reads SNHLY; CDR2 reads FYNNEI. This CDR3 comprises 15 residues. The CDR3 sequence is CASSFLRLAGVEQFF. CDR3 nucleotides: TGTGCCAGCAGTTTCCTCCGACTAGCGGGGGTGGAGCAGTTCTTC.

The chain joins TRBV12-3 or TRBV12-4 to TRBJ1-1, with 8 bases fitting TRBD1. Trimming took 5 bases from V and 4 from J; bases not matched to a gene: 3. The CDR3 contains 13 residues. CDR3: CASSGQGGTEAFF. CDR3 DNA sequence: TGTGCCAGCAGTGGACAGGGTGGCACTGAAGCTTTCTTT.

The V and J genes are TRBV3-1 (or the pseudogene TRBV3-2) and TRBJ1-4; possibly TRBD1 for D (6 bases). Per germline, CDR1 LGHDT and CDR2 YNNKEL (reference sequence). The germline V and J ends were trimmed by 4 bases and 3 bases, with 9 bases remaining between them. CDR3 length equals 14 residues. CDR3 bases: TGTGCCAGCAGCCCGACAGGCGCTAATGAAAAACTGTTTTTT. Residues: CASSPTGANEKLFF.

The J gene is TRBJ2-3, the V gene TRBV6-2 or TRBV6-3; tentatively, D is TRBD1 (6 bases). V was trimmed by 6 bases and J by 0 bases, leaving 19 bases between them. The V gene's germline CDR1 is MNHEY and CDR2 SVGEGT. The CDR3 runs 17 residues. The CDR3 sequence: CASSRPRQASSTDTQYF. The CDR3 coding sequence is TGTGCCAGCAGCCGCCCTAGACAGGCCTCTAGCACAGATACGCAGTATTTT.

V is TRBV25-1 and J is TRBJ2-1, with 11 bases matching TRBD2. The CDR3 spans 14 residues. Germline V CDR1 and CDR2: MGHDK, SYGVNS. V was clipped by 7 bases and J by 6 bases; unmatched bases: 5. The CDR3 reads CASMRLAGRNEQFF. The CDR3 DNA sequence: TGTGCCAGCATGAGACTAGCGGGGCGCAATGAGCAGTTCTTC.

The V and J genes are TRBV5-8 and TRBJ2-2, with TRBD1 matching 9 bases. Germline CDR1 and CDR2: SGHTS and YDEGEE. V lost 5 bases to trimming and J lost 7 bases; unmatched junction nucleotides: 3. This CDR3 contains 13 residues. The CDR3 DNA sequence: TGTGCCAGCAGACAGGGGGCGAGCGGGGAGCTGTTTTTT. It translates to CASRQGASGELFF.

V and J are TRBV6-6 and TRBJ2-5, with TRBD1 matching over 8 bases. CDR3 length: 14 amino acids. Germline V lookup: CDR1 MNHNY, CDR2 SVGAGI (reference sequence). V shed 4 bases, J shed 4 bases, and the junction held 5 bases outside the gene matches. The CDR3 nucleotides are TGTGCCAGCAGTTTACAGGGGGGAGGAGAGACCCAGTACTTC. Its protein product is CASSLQGGGETQYF.

The chain carries TRBV28 and TRBJ2-2; D is ambiguous. Trimming removed 1 base at V and 4 bases at J, with 10 bases between. Per the germline V gene, CDR1 is MDHEN and CDR2 is SYDVKM. This CDR3 is built from 15 residues. CDR3 DNA sequence: TGTGCCAGCAGTTTATTCCTAGAAACCACCGGGGAGCTGTTTTTT. This encodes CASSLFLETTGELFF.

The chain is built from TRBV3-1 (or the pseudogene TRBV3-2) and TRBJ1-2; perhaps TRBD1 as D (6 bases). From germline, CDR1 is LGHDT and CDR2 YNNKEL (reference sequence). V was shortened by 0 bases and J by 5 bases, with 22 bases between the two germline ends. The CDR3 runs 18 residues. The CDR3 spells CASSQEGGRGFTPYGYTF. CDR3 sequence (DNA): TGTGCCAGCAGCCAAGAGGGTGGCAGGGGTTTCACCCCTTATGGCTACACCTTC.

The gene calls are TRBV11-2 and TRBJ2-5, with D tentatively TRBD1 (6 bases). The germline V gene has CDR1 SGHAT and CDR2 FQNNGV. V was cut by 1 base and J by 4 bases, with 10 bases left in between. This CDR3 region has 14 residues. CDR3 region: CASSLVTGRETQYF. The CDR3 region has the DNA TGTGCCAGCAGCTTAGTCACAGGGCGAGAGACCCAGTACTTC.

The rearrangement links TRBV4-1 to TRBJ2-2; D possibly corresponds to TRBD2 (5 bases). CDR3 length: 16 amino acids. V gave up 1 base and J gave up 1 base, with 10 bases separating them. Per the germline V gene, CDR1 is MGHRA and CDR2 is YSYEKL. The CDR3 sequence is CASSQGTWGNTGELFF. The CDR3 bases are TGCGCCAGCAGCCAAGGGACTTGGGGGAACACCGGGGAGCTGTTTTTT.

This sequence joins TRBV2 and TRBJ2-5; 7 bases fit TRBD1. This CDR3 comprises 14 residues. Looked up from germline, CDR1 is SNHLY and CDR2 is FYNNEI. Trimming cost V 4 bases and J 8 bases; bases outside gene matches: 10. The CDR3 nucleotides read TGTGCCAGCAGTGTGTCCCGGGACAGTTTAACCCAGTACTTC. It codes for CASSVSRDSLTQYF.

CDR3 residues: CSADRQETQYF. CDR3 in DNA: TGCAGCGCAGACAGACAAGAGACCCAGTACTTC. This chain connects TRBV20-1 to TRBJ2-5; maybe TRBD1 (5 bases). This CDR3 is built from 11 residues. Germline V gene sequence: CDR1 DFQATT, CDR2 SNEGSKA (reference sequence).

The chain combines TRBV5-8 with TRBJ2-7; 8 nucleotides match TRBD1. With 4 bases clipped from V and 3 bases from J, the junction kept 12 bases outside the gene matches. Germline V gene lookup returns CDR1 SGHTS and CDR2 YDEGEE. There are 16 residues in the CDR3. DNA for the CDR3: TGTGCCAGCAGCCGGGACAGGACTAATACCTTCTACGAGCAGTACTTC. Amino acids: CASSRDRTNTFYEQYF.

This clone was seen only a few times. This chain joins TRBV7-2 and TRBJ2-3; TRBD1 matches 11 bases. Germline V gene lookup returns CDR1 SGHTA and CDR2 FQGNSA. This CDR3 contains 16 residues. Trimming at V came to 5 bases and at J to 8 bases, leaving 12 bases not matched to a gene. The CDR3 is CASSPQGTGGAGTQYF. In DNA form, the CDR3 reads TGTGCCAGCAGCCCCCAAGGGACAGGGGGGGCAGGTACGCAGTATTTT.

This chain joins TRBV29-1 and TRBJ2-2; 7 bases map to TRBD1. Germline V gene data show CDR1 as SQVTM and CDR2 as ANQGSEA. The CDR3 runs 15 residues. V dropped 6 bases and J dropped 4; count of bases not matched to a gene: 11. The CDR3 bases are TGCAGCGTCGCCTCTATCGGGACAGCCACCGGGGAGCTGTTTTTT. Residues: CSVASIGTATGELFF.

The rearrangement links TRBV11-2 to TRBJ2-7; TRBD2 matches at 7 bases. The CDR3 has 15 residues. Germline CDR1 SGHAT, CDR2 FQNNGV. J gave up 4 bases and V 0 bases, and 6 bases lay outside the gene matches. The CDR3 region is CASSLESGGLYEQYF. DNA of the CDR3: TGTGCCAGCAGCTTAGAATCGGGGGGACTATACGAGCAGTACTTC.

This rearrangement joins TRBV3-1 (or the pseudogene TRBV3-2) to TRBJ1-6; TRBD1 is a possible D gene (5 bases). The CDR3 contains 13 residues. The germline CDR1 and CDR2 sequences are LGHDT and YNNKEL (reference sequence). The V and J ends lost 6 bases and 11 bases respectively, with 14 bases between them. CDR3 DNA sequence: TGTGCCAGCAGTCCCCAGGGAAGTGCACCCCTCCACTTT. It codes for CASSPQGSAPLHF.

The chain uses TRBV7-2 and TRBJ2-7; 8 bases are a match to TRBD2. The CDR3 is made up of 15 amino acids. The germline V gene encodes CDR1 SGHTA and CDR2 FQGNSA. After removal of 7 bases from V and 0 bases from J, the junction contained 8 bases not matched to a gene. The CDR3 spells CASTSSGLSSYEQYF. The CDR3 bases are TGTGCCAGCACCTCTAGCGGGCTGAGCTCCTACGAGCAGTACTTC.

The gene calls are TRBV27 and TRBJ2-5; 8 nucleotides align to TRBD2. Germline lookup yields CDR1 MNHEY and CDR2 SMNVEV (reference sequence). This CDR3 spans 16 amino acids. The J segment lost 1 base and the V segment lost 0 bases, leaving 4 bases of the junction unmatched. CDR3 DNA sequence: TGTGCCAGCAGTTTATCCCAGCGGGGGTTCCAAGAGACCCAGTACTTC. It is translated as CASSLSQRGFQETQYF.